This entry is about one T cell receptor (beta chain). CDR3 length: 17 residues. Germline CDR1 SGHVS, CDR2 FNYEAQ. Trimming at V came to 5 bases and at J to 3 bases, leaving 9 bases not matched to a gene. The study drew participants aged about 18 to 95 years from 20 to 30 US areas. These data are taken from a study of blood T cell repertoires in COVID-19. Study in general: Italy, Spain and the United States were the sources of the convalescent and acute COVID-19 samples. Sources were T cells, B-cell-depleted T cells, or PBMCs; the material itself was cDNA or gDNA.

Study processing details: Estimated nucleated cell counts came from reference gene primer amplification. Measured with immunoSEQ multiplex PCR; TCRdb has only the in-frame clones, and not every one. That table furnishes V, J and clone size, whereas the DNA furnished D and trimming. The sample includes a few hundred thousand clones, about 86% of them seen just once. The V and J genes are TRBV7-6 and TRBJ1-6; 8 bases match TRBD1. The sequence was obtained from a middle-aged man who had recovered from COVID-19. The sequencing sample was made of PBMCs or T cells enriched from blood (not recorded which). Here the CDR3 reads CASSAAGTGVYNSPLHF. The CDR3 region has the DNA TGTGCCAGCAGCGCAGCCGGGACAGGAGTCTATAATTCACCCCTCCACTTT.